This T cell receptor (beta chain) was identified in a study of OX40 agonist ivuxolimab in advanced cancers. As for the study in general: An agonistic human IgG2 monoclonal antibody against OX40 (CD134) was given. Three patients, one with hepatocellular carcinoma and two with cutaneous melanoma, achieved partial responses.

The data were produced by immunoSEQ multiplex PCR, yet TCRdb's version contains in-frame clones alone and is incomplete. Here the sample spans some 33,000 clones, just under 90% being singletons. At cycle 4 day 1, cycle 7 day 1, and baseline, blood was sampled. Overall study findings and caveats: Normalized T-cell clonal expansion was also low in a subset of nonresponders.

The V end was cut by 4 bases, the J end by 5 bases, with 11 bases between. CDR3 length equals 13 residues. The V gene's germline CDR1 is MNHEY and CDR2 SVGAGI. Turning to this clone: Its antigen is undetermined.

J is TRBJ2-5 and V is TRBV6-5, with D perhaps matching TRBD2 (5 bases). Sequenced here: CD4+ or CD8+ T cells sorted from blood, sampled in a trial of the OX40 agonist ivuxolimab. This sequence originates from an adult with an advanced solid tumor such as melanoma, head and neck, liver or kidney cancer. In nucleotides, the CDR3 is TGTGCCAGCAGTTCCGACTTAGCGGAGACCCAGTACTTC. This encodes CASSSDLAETQYF.